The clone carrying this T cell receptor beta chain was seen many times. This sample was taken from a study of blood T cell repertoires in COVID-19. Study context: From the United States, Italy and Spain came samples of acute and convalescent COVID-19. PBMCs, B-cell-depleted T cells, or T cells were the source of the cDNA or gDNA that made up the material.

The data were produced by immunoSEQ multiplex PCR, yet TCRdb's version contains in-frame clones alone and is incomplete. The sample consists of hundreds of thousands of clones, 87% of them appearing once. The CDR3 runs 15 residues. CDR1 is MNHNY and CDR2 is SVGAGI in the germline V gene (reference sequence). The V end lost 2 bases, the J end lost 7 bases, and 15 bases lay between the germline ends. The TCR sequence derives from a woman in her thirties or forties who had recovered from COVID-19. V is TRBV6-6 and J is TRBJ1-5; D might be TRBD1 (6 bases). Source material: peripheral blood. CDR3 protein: CASSYLGGARQPQHF. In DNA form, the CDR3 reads TGTGCCAGCAGTTACCTGGGGGGGGCTCGACAGCCCCAGCATTTT.